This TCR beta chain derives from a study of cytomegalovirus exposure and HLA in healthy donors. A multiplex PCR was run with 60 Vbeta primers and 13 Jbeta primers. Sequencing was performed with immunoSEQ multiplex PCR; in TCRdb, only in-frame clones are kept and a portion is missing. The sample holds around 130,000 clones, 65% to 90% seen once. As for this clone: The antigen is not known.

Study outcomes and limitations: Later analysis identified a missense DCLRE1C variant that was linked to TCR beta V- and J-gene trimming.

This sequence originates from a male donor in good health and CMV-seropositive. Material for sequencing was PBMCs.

The CDR3 region has the DNA TGTGCCAGCAGCCGACATCCGAGGGCTGGGGCCAACGTCCTGACTTTC. Amino acid sequence: CASSRHPRAGANVLTF. V gene TRBV7-9 combines with J gene TRBJ2-6; maybe TRBD2 (5 bases). Germline CDR1 and CDR2: SEHNR and FQNEAQ (reference sequence). V was shortened by 5 bases and J by 2 bases, with 13 bases between the two germline ends. CDR3 length equals 16 residues.